Sequencing of this T cell receptor beta chain was carried out in a study of T cell repertoires in cytomegalovirus infection. Overall study: Signatures in public TCR beta sequences pointed to both CMV infection and matching HLA type. Study conclusions and caveats: CMV carriers with the relevant HLA were identified by cumulative public TCR beta family frequency. Across the ex vivo response, the dominant clonotypes were HLA-C-restricted CMV-specific TCR beta clonotypes.

Germline V lookup: CDR1 SGHTA, CDR2 FQGNSA. The CDR3 spans 15 residues. The J segment lost 3 bases and the V segment lost 5 bases, leaving 8 bases of the junction unmatched. TCRdb recomputed calls from the reads with MiXCR, one row per CDR3 protein. The data show some 250,000 distinct CDR3 sequences, with roughly 10% seen just once and less than 15% held by the top ten. This clonotype was observed at least ten times. Its specificity is not known. This chain connects TRBV7-2 to TRBJ2-7, with 9 bases matching TRBD2. The source is a human donor in good health (CMV status not recorded). Some clones in this sample may be carry-over from other donors' samples. Input material: PBMCs. CDR3 DNA sequence: TGTGCCAGCAGCGGGGGCGGGAGGGTTTTCTACGAGCAGTACTTC. It yields the protein CASSGGGRVFYEQYF. Drawing the rest from reference TRBV7-2 and TRBJ2-7, the complete variable domain is GAGVSQSPSNKVTEKGKDVELRCDPISGHTALYWYRQSLGQGLEFLIYFQGNSAPDKSGLPSDRFSAERTGGSVSTLTIQRTQQEDSAVYLCASSGGGRVFYEQYFGPGTRLTVT.